This T cell receptor beta chain was recorded in a study of cytomegalovirus exposure and HLA in healthy donors. Study-wide points: In a later analysis, an Asian-associated ancestry cluster reportedly showed fewer N-insertions than the approximately 700-donor mean.

A few counts support this clone. As yet, its antigen is unknown. CDR3 size: 13 residues. Trimming took 0 bases from V and 5 from J, leaving 8 bases between them. In germline, CDR1 is GTSNPN, CDR2 SVGIG (reference sequence). 13 Jbeta primers and 60 Vbeta primers were used for the PCR. Assay: immunoSEQ multiplex PCR; the TCRdb copy retains only in-frame clones and omits some. The profile shows about 120,000 clones, 8.5% to 9% of them singletons. The sequencing sample was made of PBMCs. The clonotype originates from a woman aged 40 to 50 in good health and CMV-seropositive. The chain joins TRBV30 to TRBJ1-5; maybe TRBD1 (5 bases). This CDR3 is CAWSVGGYQPQHF. CDR3 in DNA: TGTGCCTGGAGTGTCGGGGGGTATCAGCCCCAGCATTTT.